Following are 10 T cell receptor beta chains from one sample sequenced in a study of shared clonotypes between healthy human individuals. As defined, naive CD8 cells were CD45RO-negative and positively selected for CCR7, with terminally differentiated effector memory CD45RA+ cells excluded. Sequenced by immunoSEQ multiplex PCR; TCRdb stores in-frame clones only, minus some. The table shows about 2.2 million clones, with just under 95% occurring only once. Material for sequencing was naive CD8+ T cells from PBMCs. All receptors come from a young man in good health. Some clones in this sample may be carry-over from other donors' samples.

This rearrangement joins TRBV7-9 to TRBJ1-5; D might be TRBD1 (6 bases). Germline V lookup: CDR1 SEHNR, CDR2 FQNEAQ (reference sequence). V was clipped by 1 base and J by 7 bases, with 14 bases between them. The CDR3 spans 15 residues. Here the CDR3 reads CASSLDRVGEQPQHF. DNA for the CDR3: TGTGCCAGCAGCTTAGACAGGGTAGGTGAACAGCCCCAGCATTTT.

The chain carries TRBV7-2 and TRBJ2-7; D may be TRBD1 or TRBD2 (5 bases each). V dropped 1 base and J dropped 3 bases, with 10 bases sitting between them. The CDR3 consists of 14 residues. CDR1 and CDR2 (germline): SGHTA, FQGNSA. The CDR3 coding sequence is TGTGCCAGCAGCTTAGTAAGAGGGGTCTACGAGCAGTACTTC. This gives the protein CASSLVRGVYEQYF.

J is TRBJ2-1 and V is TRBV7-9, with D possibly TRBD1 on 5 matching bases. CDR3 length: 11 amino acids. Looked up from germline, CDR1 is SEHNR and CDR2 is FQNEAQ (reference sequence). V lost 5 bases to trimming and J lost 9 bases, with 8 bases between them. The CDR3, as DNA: TGTGCCAGCAGCCAGGGTACTGAGCAGTTCTTC. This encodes CASSQGTEQFF. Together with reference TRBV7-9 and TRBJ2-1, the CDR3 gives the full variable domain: DTGVSQNPRHKITKRGQNVTFRCDPISEHNRLYWYRQTLGQGPEFLTYFQNEAQLEKSRLLSDRFSAERPKGSFSTLEIQRTEQGDSAMYLCASSQGTEQFFGPGTRLTVL.

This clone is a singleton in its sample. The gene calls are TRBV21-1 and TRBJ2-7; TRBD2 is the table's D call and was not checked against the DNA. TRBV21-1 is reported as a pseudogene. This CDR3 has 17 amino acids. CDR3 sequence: CASSNPGGLAGTYEQYF. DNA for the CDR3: TGTGCCAGCAGCAATCCCGGGGGACTAGCGGGGACCTACGAGCAGTACTTC.

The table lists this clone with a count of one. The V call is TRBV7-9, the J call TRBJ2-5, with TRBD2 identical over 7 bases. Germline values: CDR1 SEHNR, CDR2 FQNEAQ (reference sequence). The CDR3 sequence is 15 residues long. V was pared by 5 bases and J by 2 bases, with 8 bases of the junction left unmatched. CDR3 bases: TGTGCCAGCAGCCCCATAGCGGGCAGACAAGAGACCCAGTACTTC. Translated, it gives CASSPIAGRQETQYF.

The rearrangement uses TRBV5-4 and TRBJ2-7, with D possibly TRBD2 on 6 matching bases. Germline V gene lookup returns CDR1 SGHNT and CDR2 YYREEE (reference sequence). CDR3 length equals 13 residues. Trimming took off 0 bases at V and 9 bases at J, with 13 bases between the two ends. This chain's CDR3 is CASSLGGLGGQYF. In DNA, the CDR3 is TGTGCCAGCAGCTTGGGGGGACTCGGTGGGCAGTACTTC. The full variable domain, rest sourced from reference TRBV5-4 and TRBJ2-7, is ETGVTQSPTHLIKTRGQQVTLRCSSQSGHNTVSWYQQALGQGPQFIFQYYREEENGRGNFPPRFSGLQFPNYSSELNVNALELDDSALYLCASSLGGLGGQYFGPGTRLTVT.

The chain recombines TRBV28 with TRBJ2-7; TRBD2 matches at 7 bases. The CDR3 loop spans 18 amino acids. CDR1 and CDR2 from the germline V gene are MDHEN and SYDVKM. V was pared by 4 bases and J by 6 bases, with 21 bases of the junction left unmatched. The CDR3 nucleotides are TGTGCCAGCAGTTCCCTTTGGACGGAGCGGGGCCCCGTGGGCGAGCAGTACTTC. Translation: CASSSLWTERGPVGEQYF.

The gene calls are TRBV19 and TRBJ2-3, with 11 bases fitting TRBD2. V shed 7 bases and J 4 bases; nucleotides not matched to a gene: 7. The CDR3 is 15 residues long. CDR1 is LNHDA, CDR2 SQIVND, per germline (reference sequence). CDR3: CASTPLAGDPDTQYF. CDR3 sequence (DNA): TGTGCCAGTACTCCACTAGCGGGAGACCCAGATACGCAGTATTTT.

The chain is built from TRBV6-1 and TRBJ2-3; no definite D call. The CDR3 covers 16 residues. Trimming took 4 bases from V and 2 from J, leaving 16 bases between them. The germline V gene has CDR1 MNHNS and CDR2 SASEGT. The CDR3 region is CASSGMETPLTDTQYF. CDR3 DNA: TGTGCCAGCAGTGGAATGGAAACCCCTCTCACAGATACGCAGTATTTT.

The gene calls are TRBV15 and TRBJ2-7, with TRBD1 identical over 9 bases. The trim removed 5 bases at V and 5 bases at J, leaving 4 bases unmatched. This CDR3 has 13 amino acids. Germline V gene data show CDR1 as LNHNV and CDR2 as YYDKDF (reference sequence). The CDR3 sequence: CATSGGQGDEQYF. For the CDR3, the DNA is TGTGCCACCAGCGGGGGACAGGGCGACGAGCAGTACTTC.